This section outlines one T cell receptor beta chain sequence together with its context. Antigen specificity is unknown. This sample was included in a study of shared clonotypes between healthy human individuals. TCRdb's table, derived via immunoSEQ multiplex PCR, lists solely in-frame clones and lacks some. Among 2 million to 2.5 million clones listed, more than 85% were seen once. General study points: Larger estimated richness was generally recorded for naive subsets relative to memory subsets. Rarefaction gave evidence that sorted-subset sequencing remained incomplete despite large depth.

Sequencing input: naive CD4+ T cells from PBMCs. Stated subset: CD45RA+ positively selected. This TCR derives from a man younger than 35 in good health. Some clones in this sample may be carry-over from other donors' samples.

In DNA, the CDR3 is TGTGCCAGTACCCCCTCGGTGGGGAGAGCAGAGTATTTT. Its translation: CASTPSVGRAEYF. This chain joins TRBV19 and TRBJ2-3, with a tentative D call TRBD2 (5 bases). Trimming took 7 bases from V and 13 from J, leaving 21 bases between them. Germline lookup yields CDR1 LNHDA and CDR2 SQIVND (reference sequence). The CDR3 runs 13 residues.